This T cell receptor (beta chain) was recorded in a study of T cells after yellow fever vaccination. About the study: Fractions low in cell number were prepared with SMART-Seq v4 Ultra Low Input.

V trimming: 2 bases; J trimming: 3 bases; junction bases outside the gene matches: 3. The CDR3 contains 15 residues. Germline values: CDR1 SGDLS, CDR2 YYNGEE. Universal primer sites and UMIs were introduced during 5'RACE template-switching synthesis of TCR cDNA. TCRdb fed the 5' RACE reads into MiXCR, producing one record per CDR3 protein. The sample comprises nearly 300,000 distinct CDR3 sequences, around 10% of which are singletons, and about 3% rests with the top ten. This clonotype was seen at least ten times. What it recognizes is unknown. Whole-study findings and limits: A small share of clonotypes appeared in both CD4 and CD8 compartments. Within FACS-sorted repertoires, abundant clonotypes contaminating from the bulk population could be present.

This TCR came from a man aged 18 to 30 who received the YFV17D yellow fever vaccine. This rearrangement joins TRBV9 to TRBJ2-1, with TRBD2 identical over 9 bases. The sample here was CD4+ T cells sorted from PBMCs, taken 5 days after the yellow fever booster vaccination. This CDR3 reads CASSVTSGDYNEQFF. The CDR3 nucleotides read TGTGCCAGCAGCGTGACTAGCGGAGACTACAATGAGCAGTTCTTC.